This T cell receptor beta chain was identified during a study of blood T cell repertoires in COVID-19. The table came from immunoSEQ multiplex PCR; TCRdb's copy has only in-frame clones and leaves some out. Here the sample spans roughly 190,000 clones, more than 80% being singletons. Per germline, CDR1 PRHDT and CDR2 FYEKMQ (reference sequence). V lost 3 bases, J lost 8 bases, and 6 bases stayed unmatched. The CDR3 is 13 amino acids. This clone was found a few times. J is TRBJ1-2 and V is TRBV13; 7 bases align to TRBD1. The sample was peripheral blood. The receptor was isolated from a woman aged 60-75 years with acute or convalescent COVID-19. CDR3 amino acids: CASSFRGSQGYTF. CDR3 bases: TGTGCCAGCAGCTTCAGGGGGTCGCAAGGCTACACCTTC.